This T cell receptor beta chain was identified during a study of T cells after yellow fever vaccination. At the level of the study: Preparation of fractions with low cell numbers was performed using SMART-Seq v4 Ultra Low Input. Study findings and constraints: Peaking faster, on day 5 versus 15, the secondary response was nonetheless weaker. Most primary-vaccination clones reappeared after the booster (just under 98% CD4, roughly 90% CD8).

This CDR3 region has 18 residues. V was trimmed by 5 bases and J by 0 bases, leaving 20 bases between them. The germline CDR1 and CDR2 sequences are SGHVS and FQNEAQ. This clonotype has at least ten counts. The target antigen is unknown. TCRdb re-derived calls from the 5' RACE reads in MiXCR, one entry per CDR3 protein. The table records roughly 330,000 distinct CDR3 sequences, 6.8% of them present only once. The chain combines TRBV7-8 with TRBJ2-1, with D possibly being TRBD2 (5 bases). This sequence originates from a man aged 18 to 29 who received the YFV17D yellow fever vaccine. The sequencing used PBMCs, collected about 41 days after the first yellow fever vaccination. The CDR3 spells CASSTRAKEPRSYNEQFF. As DNA, the CDR3 is TGTGCCAGCAGCACTAGGGCCAAGGAGCCCCGCTCCTACAATGAGCAGTTCTTC.